The clone carrying this T cell receptor (beta chain) was recorded many times. What it binds is unknown. The entry originates in a study of post-analysis software for immune sequencing data. General study points: Same-batch samples co-clustered strongly by F measure. In patients, about 5 TRBV segments were more frequent than in controls, with TRBV5-6, TRBV5-1 and TRBV20-1 among them. Diversity measured as normalized Chao1 was significantly lower in multiple sclerosis patients than in controls.

Included in the TCR beta cDNA libraries were unique molecular identifiers. With about 0.9 to 11 million T cells as the source, about half a million cDNA molecules resulted. TCRdb used MiXCR to reprocess the PCR reads, holding one entry per CDR3 protein. Of about 680,000 distinct CDR3 sequences in the sample, approximately 60% were seen once. Germline trimming cut 4 bases from V and 5 bases from J; bases unmatched to any gene: 10. Germline values: CDR1 SQVTM, CDR2 ANQGSEA. CDR3 length: 15 residues. The TCR sequence derives from a girl aged 2 to 9 with multiple sclerosis. The chain combines TRBV29-1 with TRBJ2-5; 10 bases are a match to TRBD1. Sequencing was performed on blood. CDR3 sequence: CSVGSGTGVAETQYF. Here the CDR3 DNA reads TGCAGCGTTGGCTCCGGGACAGGGGTCGCGGAGACCCAGTACTTC. Based on the CDR3 plus reference TRBV29-1 and TRBJ2-5, the full variable domain is SAVISQKPSRDICQRGTSLTIQCQVDSQVTMMFWYRQQPGQSLTLIATANQGSEATYESGFVIDKFPISRPNLTFSTLTVSNMSPEDSSIYLCSVGSGTGVAETQYFGPGTRLLVL.